The 5 T cell receptor delta chains in this list originate from one sample, sequenced in a study of γδ T cells in repeated Plasmodium falciparum infection. TCRdb re-called the multiplex PCR reads using CATT. This table holds tens of thousands of delta-chain clones, 0.98% found once. Bulk repertoires came from Vgamma9/Vdelta2+ or Vdelta2-negative gammadelta T cells flow-sorted from PBMC. Sequencing input: gamma-delta T cells from blood. Source of these receptors: a pool of human donors (malaria-infected and uninfected, not separated).

Comment on this clone: The protein recorded in TCRdb matches a much larger clone and deviates from this DNA's translation at residue 6, suggesting a read error; the protein here is obtained by translating the DNA. The V and J genes are TRDV2 and TRDJ1; unclear D gene. Matching the DNA to germline supplied the J gene, which TCRdb does not give. The V end was cut by 3 bases, the J end by 0 bases, with 19 bases between. The CDR3 consists of 17 residues. Germline CDR1 reads GEAIGNYY; CDR2 reads EKD. This CDR3 reads CACDATGPQLYTDKLIF. Written as DNA, the CDR3 is TGTGCCTGTGACGCCACGGGGCCCCAGCTGTACACCGATAAACTCATCTTT.

As for this clone: The TCRdb protein comes from a much larger clone and disagrees with this DNA's translation at residue 9, likely due to a read error; the protein given here is derived from the DNA. This chain joins TRDV2 and TRDJ3, with TRDD3 matching over 9 bases. The J gene was not available in TCRdb and was assigned here by matching the DNA to germline segments. The V and J ends lost 1 base and 14 bases, in that order; junction bases with no gene match: 41. CDR1 GEAIGNYY and CDR2 EKD come from the germline V gene. The CDR3 is 26 residues long. CDR3 loop: CACDTKGPGRISGIRAFCTQHGQMFF. Here the CDR3 DNA reads TGTGCCTGTGACACGAAAGGGCCGGGCCGAATATCGGGGATACGCGCGTTTTGTACCCAGCATGGACAGATGTTTTTC.

This clone was detected a few times. A read error likely explains why the TCRdb protein, taken from a much larger clone, differs from this DNA's translation at residue 10; the protein shown is translated from the DNA. The rearrangement links TRDV1 to TRDJ1, with 8 bases identical to TRDD3. The CDR3 sequence is 23 residues long. The germline V gene has CDR1 TSWWSYY and CDR2 QGS. Trimming at V came to 0 bases and at J to 0 bases, leaving 24 bases not matched to a gene. The CDR3 is CALGELEGPMYANWGEYTDKLIF. The CDR3, as DNA: TGTGCTCTTGGGGAACTAGAAGGTCCTATGTATGCTAACTGGGGGGAGTACACCGATAAACTCATCTTT.

This clone was detected a few times. This likely stems from a read error, as it lies one base from a far larger clone. Within the sample, other DNA sequences also encode this same CDR3. The CDR3 reads CALGELEGPVNVLGDKDTDKLIF. CDR3 nucleotides: TGTGCTCTTGGGGAATTAGAAGGACCCGTGAACGTACTGGGGGATAAAGACACCGATAAACTCATCTTC. No J gene call was made, and the V gene is TRDV1; TRDD3, the table's D call, lacks a check against the DNA. CDR1 and CDR2 (germline): TSWWSYY, QGS. The CDR3 sequence is 23 residues long.

As to this clone: TCRdb's protein for this DNA is that of a much larger clone and differs from the translation at residue 7, likely a read error; the protein shown is the DNA translation. This chain connects TRDV2 to TRDJ1, with 7 bases identical to TRDD3. The CDR3 is made up of 16 amino acids. Germline CDR1 reads GEAIGNYY; CDR2 reads EKD. V was clipped by 3 bases and J by 3 bases; unmatched bases: 12. The CDR3 DNA sequence: TGTGCCTGTGACGAATCCCCTGGGGGCTCACCCGATAAACTCATCTTT. This codes for CACDESPGGSPDKLIF.